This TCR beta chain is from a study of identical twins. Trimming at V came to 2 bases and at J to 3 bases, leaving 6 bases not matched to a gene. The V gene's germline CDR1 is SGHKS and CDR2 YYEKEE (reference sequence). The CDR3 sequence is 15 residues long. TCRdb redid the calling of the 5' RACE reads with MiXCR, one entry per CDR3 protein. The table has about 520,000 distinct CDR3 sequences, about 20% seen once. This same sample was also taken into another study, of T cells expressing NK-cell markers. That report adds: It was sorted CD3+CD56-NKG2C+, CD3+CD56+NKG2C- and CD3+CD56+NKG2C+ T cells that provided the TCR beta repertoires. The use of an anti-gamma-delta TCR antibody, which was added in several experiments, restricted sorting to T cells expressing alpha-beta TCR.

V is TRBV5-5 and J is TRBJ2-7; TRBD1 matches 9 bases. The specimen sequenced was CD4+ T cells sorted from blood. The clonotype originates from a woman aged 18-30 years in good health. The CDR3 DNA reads TGTGCCAGCAGCTTCGGTACAGGGGGCTTCTACGAGCAGTACTTC. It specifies CASSFGTGGFYEQYF. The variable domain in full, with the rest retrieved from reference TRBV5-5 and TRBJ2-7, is DAGVTQSPTHLIKTRGQQVTLRCSPISGHKSVSWYQQVLGQGPQFIFQYYEKEERGRGNFPDRFSARQFPNYSSELNVNALLLGDSALYLCASSFGTGGFYEQYFGPGTRLTVT.